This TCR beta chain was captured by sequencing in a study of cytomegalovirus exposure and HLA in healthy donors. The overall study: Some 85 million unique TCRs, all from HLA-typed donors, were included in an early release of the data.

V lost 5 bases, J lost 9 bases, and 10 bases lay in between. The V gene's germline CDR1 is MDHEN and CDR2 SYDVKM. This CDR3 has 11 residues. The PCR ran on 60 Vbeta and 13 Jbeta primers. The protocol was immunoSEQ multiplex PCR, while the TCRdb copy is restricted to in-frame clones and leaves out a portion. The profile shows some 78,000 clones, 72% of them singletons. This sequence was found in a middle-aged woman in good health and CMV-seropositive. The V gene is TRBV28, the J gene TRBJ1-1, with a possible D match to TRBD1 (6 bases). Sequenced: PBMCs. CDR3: CASSPGTKAFF. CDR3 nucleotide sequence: TGTGCCAGCAGTCCCGGGACAAAAGCTTTCTTT.